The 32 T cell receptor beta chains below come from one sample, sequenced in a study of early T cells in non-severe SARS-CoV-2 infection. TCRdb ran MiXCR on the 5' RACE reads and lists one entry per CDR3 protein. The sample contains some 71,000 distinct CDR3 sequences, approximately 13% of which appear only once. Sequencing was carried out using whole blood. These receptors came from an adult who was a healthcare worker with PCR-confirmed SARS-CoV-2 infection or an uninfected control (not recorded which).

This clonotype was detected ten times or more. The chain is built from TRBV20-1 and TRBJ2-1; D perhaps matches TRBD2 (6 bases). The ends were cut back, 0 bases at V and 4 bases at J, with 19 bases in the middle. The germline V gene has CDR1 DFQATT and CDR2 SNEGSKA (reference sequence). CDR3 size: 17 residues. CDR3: CSARDAQRGRRYNEQFF. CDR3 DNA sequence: TGCAGTGCTAGAGACGCCCAACGGGGGAGAAGATACAATGAGCAGTTCTTC.

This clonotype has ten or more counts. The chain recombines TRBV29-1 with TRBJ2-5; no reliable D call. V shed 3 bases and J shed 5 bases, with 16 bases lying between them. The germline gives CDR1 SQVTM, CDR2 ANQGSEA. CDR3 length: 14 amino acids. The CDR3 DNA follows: TGCAGCGTTGATTCTGCTGGGTTTGGCGAGACCCAGTACTTC. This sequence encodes CSVDSAGFGETQYF.

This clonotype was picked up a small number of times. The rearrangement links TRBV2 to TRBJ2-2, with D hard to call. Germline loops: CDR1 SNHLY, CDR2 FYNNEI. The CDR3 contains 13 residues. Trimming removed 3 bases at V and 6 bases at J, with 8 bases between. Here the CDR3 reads CASSEKIPGELFF. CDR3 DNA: TGTGCCAGCAGTGAGAAAATACCCGGGGAGCTGTTTTTT.

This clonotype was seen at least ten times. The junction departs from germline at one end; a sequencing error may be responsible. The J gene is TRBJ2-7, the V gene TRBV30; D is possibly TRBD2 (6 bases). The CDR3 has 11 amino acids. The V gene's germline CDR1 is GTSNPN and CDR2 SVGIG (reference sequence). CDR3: CAWRPGGSPIW. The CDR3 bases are TGTGCCTGGAGGCCCGGGGGTTCCCCAATATGG.

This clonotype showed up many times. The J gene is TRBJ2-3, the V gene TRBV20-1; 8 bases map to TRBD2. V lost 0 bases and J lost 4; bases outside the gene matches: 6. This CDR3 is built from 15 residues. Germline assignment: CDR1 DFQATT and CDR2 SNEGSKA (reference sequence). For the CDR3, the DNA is TGCAGTGCTAGAGACCCACTAGCGGCCCCAGATACGCAGTATTTT. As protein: CSARDPLAAPDTQYF.

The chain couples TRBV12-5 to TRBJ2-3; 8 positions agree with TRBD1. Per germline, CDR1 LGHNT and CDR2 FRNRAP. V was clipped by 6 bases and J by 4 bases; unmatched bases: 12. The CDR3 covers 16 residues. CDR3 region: CASGDPGTGDADTQYF. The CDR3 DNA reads TGTGCTAGTGGCGACCCTGGGACAGGAGATGCAGATACGCAGTATTTT.

CDR3 sequence: CASSPATSGNEQFF. The CDR3 region has the DNA TGTGCCAGCAGCCCTGCAACTAGCGGAAATGAGCAGTTCTTC. V is TRBV7-6 and J is TRBJ2-1, with TRBD2 identical over 8 bases. The CDR3 runs to 14 residues. Germline CDR1 is SGHVS and CDR2 is FNYEAQ. V was pared by 5 bases and J by 7 bases, with 7 bases of the junction left unmatched.

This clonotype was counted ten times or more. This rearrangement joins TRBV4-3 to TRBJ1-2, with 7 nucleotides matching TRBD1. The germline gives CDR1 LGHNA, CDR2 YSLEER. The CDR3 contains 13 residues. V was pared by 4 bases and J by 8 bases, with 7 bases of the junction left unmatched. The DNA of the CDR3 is TGCGCCAGCAGCCCCCACAGGGGTGACGGCTACACCTTC. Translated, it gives CASSPHRGDGYTF.

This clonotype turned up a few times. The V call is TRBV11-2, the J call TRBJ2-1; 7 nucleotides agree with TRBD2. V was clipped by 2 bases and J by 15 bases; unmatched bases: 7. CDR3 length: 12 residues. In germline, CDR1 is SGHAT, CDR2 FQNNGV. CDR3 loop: CASSLSGGYRFF. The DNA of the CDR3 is TGTGCCAGCAGCTTATCCGGGGGGTATCGGTTCTTC.

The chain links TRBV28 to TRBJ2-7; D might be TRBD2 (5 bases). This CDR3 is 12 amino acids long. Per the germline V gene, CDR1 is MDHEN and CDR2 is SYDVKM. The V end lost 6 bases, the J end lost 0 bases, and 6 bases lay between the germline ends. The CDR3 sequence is CASRTSSYEQYF. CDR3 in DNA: TGTGCCAGCAGAACTAGCTCCTACGAGCAGTACTTC. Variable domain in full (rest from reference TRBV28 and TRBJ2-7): DVKVTQSSRYLVKRTGEKVFLECVQDMDHENMFWYRQDPGLGLRLIYFSYDVKMKEKGDIPEGYSVSREKKERFSLILESASTNQTSMYLCASRTSSYEQYFGPGTRLTVT.

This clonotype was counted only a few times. The CDR3 spells CASSYGGQGYSPLHF. As DNA, the CDR3 is TGTGCCAGCAGTTACGGGGGGCAGGGCTATTCACCCCTCCACTTT. The chain uses TRBV6-5 and TRBJ1-6; D is possibly TRBD1 (6 bases). This CDR3 is built from 15 residues. Germline CDR1 and CDR2: MNHEY and SVGAGI. V was trimmed by 2 bases and J by 8 bases, leaving 13 bases between them.

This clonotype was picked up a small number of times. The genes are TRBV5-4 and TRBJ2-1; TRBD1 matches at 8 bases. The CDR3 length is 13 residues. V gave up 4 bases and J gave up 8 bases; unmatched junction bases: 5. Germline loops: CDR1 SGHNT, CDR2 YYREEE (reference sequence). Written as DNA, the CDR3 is TGTGCCAGCAGCCCCCGGACAGGGCATGAGCAGTTCTTC. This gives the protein CASSPRTGHEQFF.

The DNA for the CDR3 is TGTGCCAGCAGCGTAGTACCCGGCTCCTACGAGCAGTACTTC. Translating it yields CASSVVPGSYEQYF. The rearrangement links TRBV9 to TRBJ2-7; D uncertain. Germline V gives CDR1 SGDLS, CDR2 YYNGEE. The CDR3 loop spans 14 amino acids. Trimming shortened V by 0 bases and J by 0 bases, and 7 bases separated the two germline ends.

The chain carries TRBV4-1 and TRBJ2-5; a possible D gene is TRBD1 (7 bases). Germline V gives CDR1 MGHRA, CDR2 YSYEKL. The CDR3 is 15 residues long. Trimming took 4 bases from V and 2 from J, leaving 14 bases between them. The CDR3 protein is CASSPAGGRQETQYF. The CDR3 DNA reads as TGCGCCAGCAGCCCCGCAGGGGGGAGACAAGAGACCCAGTACTTC.

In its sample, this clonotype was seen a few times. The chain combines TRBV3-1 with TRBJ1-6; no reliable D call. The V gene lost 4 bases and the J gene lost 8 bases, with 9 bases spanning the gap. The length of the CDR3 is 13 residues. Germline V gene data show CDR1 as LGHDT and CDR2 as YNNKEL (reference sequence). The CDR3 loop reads CASSPTLDSPLHF. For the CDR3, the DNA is TGTGCCAGCAGCCCTACCCTGGATTCACCCCTCCACTTT.

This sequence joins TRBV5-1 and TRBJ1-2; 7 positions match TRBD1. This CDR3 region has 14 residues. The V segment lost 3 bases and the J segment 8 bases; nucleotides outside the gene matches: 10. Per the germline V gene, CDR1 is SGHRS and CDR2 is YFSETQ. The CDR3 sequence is CASSSQTGTLGYTF. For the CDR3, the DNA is TGCGCCAGCAGCTCCCAGACAGGGACCCTCGGCTACACCTTC.

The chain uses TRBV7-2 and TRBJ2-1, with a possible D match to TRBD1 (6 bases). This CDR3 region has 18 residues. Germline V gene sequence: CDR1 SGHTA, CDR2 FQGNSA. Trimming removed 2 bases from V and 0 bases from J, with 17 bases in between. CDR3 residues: CASSLHGSGASSYNEQFF. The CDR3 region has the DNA TGTGCCAGCAGCTTACACGGGTCAGGGGCCAGCTCCTACAATGAGCAGTTCTTC.

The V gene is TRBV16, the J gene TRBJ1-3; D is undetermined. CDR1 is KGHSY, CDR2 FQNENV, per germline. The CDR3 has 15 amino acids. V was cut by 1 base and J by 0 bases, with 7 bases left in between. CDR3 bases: TGTGCCAGCAGCCAATTTGAGTCCTCTGGAAACACCATATATTTT. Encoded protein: CASSQFESSGNTIYF.

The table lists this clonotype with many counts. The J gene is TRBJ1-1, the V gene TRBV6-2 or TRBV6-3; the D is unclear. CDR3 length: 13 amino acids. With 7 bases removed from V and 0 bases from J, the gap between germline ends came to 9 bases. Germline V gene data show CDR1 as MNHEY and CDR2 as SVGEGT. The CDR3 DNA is TGTGCCAGCAATGATCATATGAACACTGAAGCTTTCTTT. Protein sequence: CASNDHMNTEAFF.

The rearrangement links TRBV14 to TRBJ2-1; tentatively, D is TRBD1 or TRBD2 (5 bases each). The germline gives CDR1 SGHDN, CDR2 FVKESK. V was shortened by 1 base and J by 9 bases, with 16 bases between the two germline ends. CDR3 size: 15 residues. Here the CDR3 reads CASSQVAGPTGEQFF. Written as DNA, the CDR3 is TGTGCCAGCAGCCAAGTGGCGGGCCCTACAGGTGAGCAGTTCTTC.

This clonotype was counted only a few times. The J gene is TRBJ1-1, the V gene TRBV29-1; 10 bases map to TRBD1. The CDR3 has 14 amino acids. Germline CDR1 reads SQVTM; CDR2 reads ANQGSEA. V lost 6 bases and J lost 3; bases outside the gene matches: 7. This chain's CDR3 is CSVLRTGGYTEAFF. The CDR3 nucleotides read TGCAGCGTACTCCGGACAGGGGGTTACACTGAAGCTTTCTTT.

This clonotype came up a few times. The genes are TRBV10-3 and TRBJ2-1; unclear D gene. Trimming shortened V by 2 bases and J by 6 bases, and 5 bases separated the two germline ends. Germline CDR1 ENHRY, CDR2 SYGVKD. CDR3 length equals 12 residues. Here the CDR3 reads CAISEGANEQFF. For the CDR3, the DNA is TGTGCCATCAGTGAGGGCGCCAATGAGCAGTTCTTC.

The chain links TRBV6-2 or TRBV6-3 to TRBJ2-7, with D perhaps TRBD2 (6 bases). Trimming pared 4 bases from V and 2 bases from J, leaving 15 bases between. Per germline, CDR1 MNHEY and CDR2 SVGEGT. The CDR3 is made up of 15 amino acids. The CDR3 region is CASSSTGTGTYEQYF. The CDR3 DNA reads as TGTGCCAGCAGTTCGACGGGGACTGGAACCTACGAGCAGTACTTC.

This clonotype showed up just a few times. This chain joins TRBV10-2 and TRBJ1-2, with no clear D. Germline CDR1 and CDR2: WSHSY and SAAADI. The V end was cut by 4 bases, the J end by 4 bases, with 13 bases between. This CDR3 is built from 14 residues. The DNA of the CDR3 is TGCGCCAGCAGTGGAGGCGCAAGGAGCTATGGCTACACCTTC. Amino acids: CASSGGARSYGYTF.

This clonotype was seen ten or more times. The CDR3 region is CASSPPVGRTSTDTQYF. The CDR3 bases are TGTGCCAGCAGTCCCCCCGTAGGCAGAACTAGCACAGATACGCAGTATTTT. This sequence joins TRBV28 and TRBJ2-3; D remains unclear. The V gene lost 5 bases and the J gene lost 0 bases, with 18 bases spanning the gap. CDR3 length: 17 residues. The germline V gene encodes CDR1 MDHEN and CDR2 SYDVKM.

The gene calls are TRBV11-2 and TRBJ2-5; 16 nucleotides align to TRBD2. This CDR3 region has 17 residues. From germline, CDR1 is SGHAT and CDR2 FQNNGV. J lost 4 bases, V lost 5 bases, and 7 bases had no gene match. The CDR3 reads CASSVPGLAGGRETQYF. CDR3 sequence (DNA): TGTGCCAGCAGCGTCCCGGGACTAGCGGGGGGGCGAGAGACCCAGTACTTC.

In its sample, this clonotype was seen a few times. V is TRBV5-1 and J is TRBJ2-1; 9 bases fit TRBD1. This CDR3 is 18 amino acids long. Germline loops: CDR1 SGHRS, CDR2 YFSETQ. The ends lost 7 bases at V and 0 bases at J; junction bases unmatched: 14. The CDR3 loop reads CASGRDRVEISSYNEQFF. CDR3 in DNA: TGCGCCAGCGGCCGGGACAGGGTCGAAATTAGCTCCTACAATGAGCAGTTCTTC.

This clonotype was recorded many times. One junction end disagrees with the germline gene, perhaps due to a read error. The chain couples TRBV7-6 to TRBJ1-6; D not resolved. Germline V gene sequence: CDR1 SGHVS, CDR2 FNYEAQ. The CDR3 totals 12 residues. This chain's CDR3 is CASRQDHSPLHF. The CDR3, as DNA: TGTGCCAGCAGGCAGGACCATTCACCCCTCCATTTT. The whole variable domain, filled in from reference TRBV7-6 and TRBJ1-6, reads GAGVSQSPRYKVTKRGQDVALRCDPISGHVSLYWYRQALGQGPEFLTYFNYEAQQDKSGLPNDRFSAERPEGSISTLTIQRTEQRDSAMYRCASRQDHSPLHFGNGTRLTVT.

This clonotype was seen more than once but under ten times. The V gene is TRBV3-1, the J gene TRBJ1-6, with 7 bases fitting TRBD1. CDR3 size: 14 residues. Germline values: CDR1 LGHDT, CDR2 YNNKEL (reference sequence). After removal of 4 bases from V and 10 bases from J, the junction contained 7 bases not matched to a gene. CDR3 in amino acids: CASSLTGTDSPLHF. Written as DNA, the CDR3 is TGTGCCAGCAGCCTTACCGGGACAGACTCACCCCTCCACTTT.

The CDR3 sequence: CASSRTSVLGGTDTQYF. CDR3 in DNA: TGTGCCAGCAGTCGGACTTCTGTTCTAGGCGGCACAGATACGCAGTATTTT. The chain recombines TRBV6-2 or TRBV6-3 with TRBJ2-3; weak D call: TRBD2 (5 bases). The CDR3 covers 17 residues. V was clipped by 5 bases and J by 1 base, with 19 bases between them. CDR1 and CDR2 from the germline V gene are MNHEY and SVGEGT.

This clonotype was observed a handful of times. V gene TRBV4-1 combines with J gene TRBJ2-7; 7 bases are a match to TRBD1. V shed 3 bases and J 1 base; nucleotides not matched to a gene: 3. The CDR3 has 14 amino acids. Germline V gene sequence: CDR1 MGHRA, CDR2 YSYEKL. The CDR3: CASSQRQGSYEQYF. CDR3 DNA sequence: TGCGCCAGCAGCCAGAGACAGGGATCCTACGAGCAGTACTTC.

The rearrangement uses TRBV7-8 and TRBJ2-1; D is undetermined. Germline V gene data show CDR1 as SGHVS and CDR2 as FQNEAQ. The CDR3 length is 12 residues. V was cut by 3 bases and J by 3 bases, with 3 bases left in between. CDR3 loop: CASSFGYNEQFF. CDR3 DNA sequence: TGTGCCAGCAGCTTTGGCTACAATGAGCAGTTCTTC. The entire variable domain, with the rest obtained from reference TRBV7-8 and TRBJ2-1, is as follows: GAGVSQSPRYKVAKRGQDVALRCDPISGHVSLFWYQQALGQGPEFLTYFQNEAQLDKSGLPSDRFFAERPEGSVSTLKIQRTQQEDSAVYLCASSFGYNEQFFGPGTRLTVL.